A selection of T cell receptor beta chains follows, all from one sample in a study of cytomegalovirus exposure and HLA in healthy donors. Assay: immunoSEQ multiplex PCR; the TCRdb copy retains only in-frame clones and omits some. The sample records over 150,000 clones, around 82% being singletons. The sample was PBMCs. These receptors originate from a man in his forties or fifties in good health and CMV-seropositive. Each CDR3 is given with its conserved first and last residue. A D gene is named only where the DNA matches it firmly. Clone size, where shown, is once, few, many, or a class for clones that have expanded.

clone size: once; J gene: TRBJ1-1; D gene: TRBD1; V gene: TRBV5-4; CDR3 DNA: TGTGCCAGCAGCTGGGGGACAGGACAGAACACTGAAGCTTTCTTT; CDR3 protein: CASSWGTGQNTEAFF
clone size: -; J gene: TRBJ1-6; D gene: -; V gene: TRBV5-1; CDR3 DNA: TGCGCCAGCAGCTTGGGACCCCGGCGGGATAATTCACCCCTCCACTTT; CDR3 protein: CASSLGPRRDNSPLHF
clone size: -; J gene: TRBJ1-2; D gene: -; V gene: TRBV28; CDR3 DNA: TGTGCCAGCAGTTTTGGCCAGGTGTATGGCTACACCTTC; CDR3 protein: CASSFGQVYGYTF
clone size: -; J gene: TRBJ2-1; D gene: TRBD2; V gene: TRBV28; CDR3 DNA: TGTGCCAGCAGCCCCCATAGCGGGGGGCGGAATGAGCAGTTCTTC; CDR3 protein: CASSPHSGGRNEQFF
clone size: -; J gene: TRBJ2-5; D gene: -; V gene: TRBV28; CDR3 DNA: TGTGCCAGCAGCCGATTAAGCGTCCAAGAGACCCAGTACTTC; CDR3 protein: CASSRLSVQETQYF
clone size: -; J gene: TRBJ2-5; D gene: TRBD1; V gene: TRBV28; CDR3 DNA: TGTGCCAGCTTCCCAAGTAGGACAGGGGGGAGGGAGACCCAGTACTTC; CDR3 protein: CASFPSRTGGRETQYF
clone size: -; J gene: TRBJ2-1; D gene: -; V gene: TRBV28; CDR3 DNA: TGTGCCAGCAGTTTCCCGAGCTCCTACAATGAGCAGTTCTTC; CDR3 protein: CASSFPSSYNEQFF
clone size: -; J gene: TRBJ2-2; D gene: -; V gene: TRBV5-1; CDR3 DNA: TGCGCCAGCACACAGGCTTCGAACACCGGGGAGCTGTTTTTT; CDR3 protein: CASTQASNTGELFF
clone size: -; J gene: TRBJ1-1; D gene: -; V gene: TRBV28; CDR3 DNA: TGTGCCAGCAGTCCCGACAGAGACACTGAAGCTTTCTTT; CDR3 protein: CASSPDRDTEAFF
clone size: -; J gene: TRBJ1-6; D gene: -; V gene: TRBV13; CDR3 DNA: TGTGCCAGCAGCAAAACGACAGGTGAAGAGGATTCACCCCTCCACTTT; CDR3 protein: CASSKTTGEEDSPLHF
clone size: -; J gene: TRBJ2-7; D gene: TRBD2; V gene: TRBV19; CDR3 DNA: TGTGCCAGTAGTCCGGGGGCGGGAGGGAACTACGAGCAGTACTTC; CDR3 protein: CASSPGAGGNYEQYF
clone size: few; J gene: TRBJ1-1; D gene: TRBD1; V gene: TRBV27; CDR3 DNA: TGTGCCAGCAGTTCAACTAGGACAGGGCGCACTGAAGCTTTCTTT; CDR3 protein: CASSSTRTGRTEAFF
clone size: -; J gene: TRBJ1-4; D gene: TRBD1; V gene: TRBV6-1; CDR3 DNA: TGTGCCAGCAGTGATGGGGACAGGGGACCCGCAACTAATGAAAAACTGTTTTTT; CDR3 protein: CASSDGDRGPATNEKLFF
clone size: -; J gene: TRBJ2-1; D gene: TRBD2; V gene: TRBV30; CDR3 DNA: TGTGCCTGCTCGGCGGGGGGGCACAATGAGCAGTTCTTC; CDR3 protein: CACSAGGHNEQFF
clone size: -; J gene: TRBJ1-3; D gene: TRBD1; V gene: TRBV5-1; CDR3 DNA: TGCGCCAGCAGCCCAAGGACAGGGGCTGTCTCTGGAAACACCATATATTTT; CDR3 protein: CASSPRTGAVSGNTIYF
clone size: -; J gene: TRBJ2-5; D gene: -; V gene: TRBV28; CDR3 DNA: TGTGCCAGGGGCGCGGGTAGTCCGGAGACCCAGTACTTC; CDR3 protein: CARGAGSPETQYF
clone size: -; J gene: TRBJ2-3; D gene: -; V gene: TRBV7-3; CDR3 DNA: TGTGCCAGCAGCCCCCAACGAGGCACAGATACGCAGTATTTT; CDR3 protein: CASSPQRGTDTQYF
clone size: -; J gene: TRBJ2-3; D gene: -; V gene: TRBV9; CDR3 DNA: TGTGCCAGCAGCGGCGGGACTTTAACAGATACGCAGTATTTT; CDR3 protein: CASSGGTLTDTQYF
clone size: -; J gene: TRBJ2-5; D gene: TRBD2; V gene: TRBV9; CDR3 DNA: TGTGCCAGCAGCGGCCCCCCGTCCCCCAGCGGGGGGGCGCCGACCCAGTACTTC; CDR3 protein: CASSGPPSPSGGAPTQYF
clone size: -; J gene: TRBJ2-1; D gene: -; V gene: TRBV19; CDR3 DNA: TGTGCCAGTAGTATCGTTCGGTACAATGAGCAGTTCTTC; CDR3 protein: CASSIVRYNEQFF
clone size: once; J gene: TRBJ2-3; D gene: -; V gene: TRBV10-3; CDR3 DNA: TGTGCCATCAGCGACACAGGACCCTACACAGATACGCAGTATTTT; CDR3 protein: CAISDTGPYTDTQYF
clone size: -; J gene: TRBJ1-4; D gene: -; V gene: TRBV4-2; CDR3 DNA: TGTGCCAGCAGCCAAGGGTCGGTAGAGAATGAAAAACTGTTTTTT; CDR3 protein: CASSQGSVENEKLFF
clone size: -; J gene: TRBJ2-4; D gene: TRBD1; V gene: TRBV27; CDR3 DNA: TGTGCCAGCAGTCCTTCCGGGACAGTTATAAACATTCAGTACTTC; CDR3 protein: CASSPSGTVINIQYF
clone size: -; J gene: TRBJ2-5; D gene: TRBD2; V gene: TRBV25-1; CDR3 DNA: TGTGCCAGCAGTGACTCTAGCGGGGGAGAGACCCAGTACTTC; CDR3 protein: CASSDSSGGETQYF
clone size: -; J gene: TRBJ2-1; D gene: -; V gene: TRBV11-2; CDR3 DNA: TGTGCCAGCAGCTTAGCCAGGGGGACTTACAATGAGCAGTTCTTC; CDR3 protein: CASSLARGTYNEQFF
clone size: -; J gene: TRBJ2-2; D gene: TRBD1; V gene: TRBV10-3; CDR3 DNA: TGTGCCACCTTAGGGACAGGATCAACCGGGGAGCTGTTTTTT; CDR3 protein: CATLGTGSTGELFF
clone size: -; J gene: TRBJ2-1; D gene: TRBD2; V gene: TRBV7-9; CDR3 DNA: TGTGCCAGCAGAATCCCCGGGGGGGCTAGTGAGCAGTTCTTC; CDR3 protein: CASRIPGGASEQFF
clone size: -; J gene: TRBJ2-7; D gene: TRBD2; V gene: TRBV4-1; CDR3 DNA: TGCGCCAGCAGCCAGCCCCTGGGGGGGGAAGAGCAGTACTTC; CDR3 protein: CASSQPLGGEEQYF
clone size: -; J gene: TRBJ2-2; D gene: -; V gene: TRBV12-5; CDR3 DNA: TGTGCTAGTGGTTTGGCTCAGGGGAAAGGGAGCCTGAACACCGGGGAGCTGTTTTTT; CDR3 protein: CASGLAQGKGSLNTGELFF
clone size: -; J gene: TRBJ1-1; D gene: -; V gene: TRBV7-9; CDR3 DNA: TGTGCCAGCAGCTACTCAGGGATTTCTGAAGCTTTCTTT; CDR3 protein: CASSYSGISEAFF
clone size: few; J gene: TRBJ2-1; D gene: -; V gene: TRBV5-6; CDR3 DNA: TGTGCCAGCAGCTTGAAAGAGACAGAGCAGTTCTTC; CDR3 protein: CASSLKETEQFF
clone size: -; J gene: TRBJ1-5; D gene: -; V gene: TRBV15; CDR3 DNA: TGTGCCACCAGCAGAGCCAGATTCGCTTACAATCAGCCCCAGCATTTT; CDR3 protein: CATSRARFAYNQPQHF
clone size: -; J gene: TRBJ2-3; D gene: -; V gene: TRBV7-3; CDR3 DNA: TGTGCCAGCAGCTACACAGTCGGCCAGACAGATACGCAGTATTTT; CDR3 protein: CASSYTVGQTDTQYF
clone size: few; J gene: TRBJ1-1; D gene: TRBD1; V gene: TRBV6-5; CDR3 DNA: TGTGCCAGCAGCCGACACGGACAGGGGGCCCCTGAAGCTTTCTTT; CDR3 protein: CASSRHGQGAPEAFF
clone size: -; J gene: TRBJ2-1; D gene: -; V gene: TRBV7-9; CDR3 DNA: TGTGCCAGCAGCTCCCACGGCCCCCCTGCGGATGAGCAGTTCTTC; CDR3 protein: CASSSHGPPADEQFF
clone size: -; J gene: TRBJ2-7; D gene: -; V gene: TRBV7-2; CDR3 DNA: TGTGCCAGCAGCTTAGGGCGGGGAGGTTACGAGCAGTACTTC; CDR3 protein: CASSLGRGGYEQYF
clone size: -; J gene: TRBJ2-7; D gene: -; V gene: TRBV5-6; CDR3 DNA: TGTGCCAGCAGCTTGAACTACGAGCAGTACTTC; CDR3 protein: CASSLNYEQYF